Presented here are 6 T cell receptor beta chains from one specimen sequenced in a study of neurological immune-mediated disorders. MiXCR was run by TCRdb on the 5' RACE reads, yielding one entry per CDR3 protein. The sample includes 50,000 to 85,000 distinct CDR3 sequences, roughly 5% of them seen just once. Material: PBMCs. The source of these receptors is a young woman with multiple sclerosis.

This clonotype was seen many times. This chain joins TRBV5-8 and TRBJ2-7, with 8 bases aligning to TRBD1. V was pared by 2 bases and J by 6 bases, with 10 bases of the junction left unmatched. This CDR3 comprises 15 residues. Germline-derived CDR1 and CDR2 are SGHTS and YDEGEE. CDR3 amino acids: CASSFPGQGAREQYF. The CDR3 DNA reads as TGTGCCAGCAGCTTTCCCGGCCAGGGGGCTCGCGAGCAGTACTTC.

The rearrangement links TRBV20-1 to TRBJ2-5; 8 bases are a match to TRBD2. With V trimmed by 0 bases and J by 3 bases, 6 bases remained unmatched. The CDR3 covers 15 residues. CDR1 and CDR2 (germline): DFQATT, SNEGSKA (reference sequence). CDR3 sequence: CSARDAGGVKETQYF. CDR3 bases: TGCAGTGCTAGAGATGCCGGGGGGGTTAAAGAGACCCAGTACTTC.

The chain combines TRBV12-3 or TRBV12-4 with TRBJ1-6; 8 bases are shared with TRBD1. This CDR3 has 14 amino acids. After removal of 8 bases from V and 13 bases from J, the junction contained 13 bases not matched to a gene. The CDR3 sequence is CASRARQGADPLHF. CDR3 DNA: TGTGCCAGCCGAGCGCGCCAGGGGGCCGATCCCCTCCACTTT.

This clonotype has a count of ten or more. V gene TRBV9 combines with J gene TRBJ2-1; D remains unclear. The CDR3 extends over 15 amino acids. Trimming took 2 bases from V and 3 from J, leaving 12 bases between them. In germline, CDR1 is SGDLS, CDR2 YYNGEE. The CDR3 DNA reads as TGTGCCAGCAGCGTGGGAACACTAATCTACAATGAGCAGTTCTTC. Protein sequence: CASSVGTLIYNEQFF.

This clonotype was counted a few times. A read error may explain this, as a much larger clone is one base away. The V call is TRBV12-3 or TRBV12-4, the J call TRBJ2-6, with a weak D call TRBD1 (5 bases). The CDR3 sequence is 12 residues long. CDR3 DNA: TGTGCCAGCAGCTCTGGGGCCAAAGTCCTGACTTTC. Amino acids: CASSSGAKVLTF.

The table lists this clonotype with many counts. The chain is built from TRBV5-1 and TRBJ2-5; no firm D call. The V end lost 5 bases, the J end lost 1 base, and 3 bases lay between the germline ends. Per the germline V gene, CDR1 is SGHRS and CDR2 is YFSETQ. The CDR3 is made up of 11 amino acids. The CDR3 DNA is TGCGCCAGCAGGGGCCAAGAGACCCAGTACTTC. As protein: CASRGQETQYF.